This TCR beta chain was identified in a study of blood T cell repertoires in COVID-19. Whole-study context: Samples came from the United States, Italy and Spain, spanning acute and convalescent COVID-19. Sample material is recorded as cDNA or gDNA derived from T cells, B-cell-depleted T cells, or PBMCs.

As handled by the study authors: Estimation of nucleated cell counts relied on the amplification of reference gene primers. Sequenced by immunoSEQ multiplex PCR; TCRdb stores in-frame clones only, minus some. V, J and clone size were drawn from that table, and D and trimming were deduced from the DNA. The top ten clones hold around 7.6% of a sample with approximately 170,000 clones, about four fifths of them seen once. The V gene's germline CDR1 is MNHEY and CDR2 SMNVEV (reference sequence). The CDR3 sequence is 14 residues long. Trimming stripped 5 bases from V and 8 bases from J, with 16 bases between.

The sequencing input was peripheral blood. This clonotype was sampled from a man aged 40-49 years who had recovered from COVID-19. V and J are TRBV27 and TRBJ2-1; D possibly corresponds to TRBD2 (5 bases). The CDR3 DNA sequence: TGTGCCAGCAGTCCGGGCCGCCCGAGGGATGAGCAGTTCTTC. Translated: CASSPGRPRDEQFF.